These 2 T cell receptor beta chains came from one sample sequenced in a study of blood T cell repertoires in COVID-19. Some clones are missing from TCRdb's copy, which holds only in-frame ones; the method was immunoSEQ multiplex PCR. The sample holds 150,000 to 200,000 clones, roughly 80% seen once. The specimen was peripheral blood. These receptors came from a man between 65 and 85 years old with acute or convalescent COVID-19.

This clone was seen a single time. The chain links TRBV18 to TRBJ2-3; D gene uncertain. Trimming cost V 3 bases and J 3 bases, with 7 bases left between them. CDR1 and CDR2 (germline): KGHSH, LQKENI. The CDR3 contains 13 residues. CDR3 nucleotide sequence: TGTGCCAGCTCACCGGCCGGGACAGATACGCAGTATTTT. It encodes CASSPAGTDTQYF.

The chain has TRBV7-9 and TRBJ1-6, with 11 positions matching TRBD1. The V gene's germline CDR1 is SEHNR and CDR2 FQNEAQ (reference sequence). This CDR3 is built from 15 residues. V lost 7 bases to trimming and J lost 8 bases; unmatched junction nucleotides: 7. CDR3 residues: CASTPWGQGDSPLHF. CDR3 nucleotide sequence: TGTGCCAGCACCCCTTGGGGACAGGGGGATTCACCCCTCCACTTT.